This T cell receptor (beta chain) was documented in a study of T cell clusters in autoimmune cytopenias (dated by TCRdb to 2018 to 2020). Regarding the study in general: The median TRB sequencing depth was about 50,000 reads per sample, and the median number of distinct TRB clonotypes was around 2,500 per sample. Alongside healthy, CLL and autoimmune hepatitis controls, autoimmune cytopenia patients had their peripheral blood TRB and IGH repertoires sequenced at active disease and again during treatment follow-up. The goal of the study was to determine whether autoimmune cytopenia patients have a disease-specific immune repertoire signature that could serve as a blood-based biomarker.

TRB amplification used about 250 ng of peripheral blood genomic DNA, some 40,000 genome equivalents, per sample. Frequency shows this clonotype is medium-sized (0.01 to 0.1%); no count was noted. Its antigen is not yet known. To amplify TRB rearrangements, a touch-down multiplex PCR protocol was run with the TRB-A and TRB-B primer pools combined in a single tube. Two consecutive PCR reactions with Phusion HS II polymerase added Illumina adapters and sample indices to the amplicons. After gel purification with the NucleoSpin Gel and PCR Clean-up kit, the amplicons were quantified by Qubit and checked for quality on an Agilent 2100 Bioanalyzer. Libraries were sequenced on an Illumina MiSeq using 600-cycle, single-indexed, paired-end runs. Per the authors' processing: TRB reads were aligned and assembled with MiXCR version 2.1.12 using the default MiXCR reference library. Each unique CDR3 nucleotide sequence defined a clone, and only productive sequences with at least two reads were analysed. Repertoire diversity was assessed with alpha-parameterized diversity profiles (alpha 0 to 5), including the Shannon (alpha 1) and Simpson (alpha 2) indices, which were computed with an R script. The tcR package was used to compute combinatorial TRB VJ usage, which was then compared between cohorts by principal component analysis with ade4. GLIPH was used to cluster TCRbeta CDR3s in pairs of cohorts matched for age and read depth, and a Wilcoxon test was used to compare cluster frequencies. Once TCRdb had reprocessed the reads, it stored one entry per CDR3 protein sequence and supplied no DNA. The V and J calls, along with clone size, are taken from TCRdb and not from the paper's own processing. The table held for this sample gives some 7,600 distinct CDR3 sequences. In total, the top ten clones hold around 3.3% of the sample.

General study outcomes and caveats: In the comparison of secondary cytopenia with CLL, the cluster-lack signature was not observed, apparently because the dominant lymphoma-associated repertoire masked the signature. The TRB repertoire shifts, including less even repertoires in secondary cytopenia and CLL, mostly reflected lymphoma bias and not autoimmunity. The T cell clusters were only ever defined in silico, so experimental validation of their functional role was still needed. Healthy donors showed almost three-fold more exclusive TRB clusters than active autoimmune hepatitis patients, consistent with an autoimmunity-wide signature. GLIPH results suggested that primary autoimmune cytopenia patients were missing physiological T cell clusters, with approximately 52 clusters found only in healthy donors compared with roughly 15 found only in patients.

From the cysteine up to the phenylalanine, the CDR3 has a length of 15 residues. No DNA sequence was recorded. CDR1 GTSNPN and CDR2 SVGIG are derived from the germline V gene (reference sequence). The chain was built from TRBV30 and TRBJ1-3; TCRdb selects TRBD1, and the lack of DNA leaves this call unchecked. Sequenced: peripheral blood. This clonotype originated in a human donor with an autoimmune cytopenia or autoimmune hepatitis (not recorded which). For the CDR3, the sequence is CAWSVRRGSGNTIYF.